These T cell receptor beta chains were read from a single sample in a study of blood T cell repertoires in COVID-19. The repertoire was sequenced with immunoSEQ multiplex PCR; TCRdb's copy has only in-frame clones and lacks some. The sample yields 14,000 to 15,000 clones, 65% to 85% seen once. Sequenced sample: peripheral blood. These receptors were taken from a human donor in a cohort sampled during active COVID-19. Each CDR3 is given with its conserved first and last residue. The D gene is left open where the match is weak. Some rows mark clone size as missing; the rest say once, few, many or name a class of expanded clone.

TRBJ2-5 NA TRBD2 TRBV20-1 CSASFASGIKETQYF TGCAGTGCTAGTTTTGCCAGCGGGATAAAAGAGACCCAGTACTTC
TRBJ2-5 NA NA TRBV25-1 CASSDRYQETQYF TGTGCCAGCAGTGACCGGTACCAAGAGACCCAGTACTTC
TRBJ1-1 NA NA TRBV19 CASLDSLNTEAFF TGTGCCAGTTTAGACAGCCTGAACACTGAAGCTTTCTTT
TRBJ2-1 few NA TRBV7-2 CASSLAPPGSLFF TGTGCCAGCAGCTTAGCGCCCCCGGGATCGTTGTTCTTC
TRBJ2-5 NA NA TRBV2 CASKLSGYGGETQYF TGTGCCAGCAAATTAAGCGGATATGGGGGGGAGACCCAGTACTTC
TRBJ1-4 NA NA TRBV28 CASSTSQGTNEKLFF TGTGCCAGCAGTACTTCACAGGGAACTAATGAAAAACTGTTTTTT
TRBJ1-3 NA TRBD1 TRBV7-6 CASSRDRVGGNTIYF TGTGCCAGCAGCCGGGACAGGGTTGGAGGAAACACCATATATTTT
TRBJ2-7 NA NA TRBV21-1 CASSIEAGTPTYEQYF TGTGCCAGCAGCATTGAGGCCGGGACACCAACCTACGAGCAGTACTTC
TRBJ1-5 once NA TRBV9 CASSVGGGKDQPQHF TGTGCCAGCAGCGTAGGGGGGGGAAAGGATCAGCCCCAGCATTTT
TRBJ2-1 few NA TRBV7-9 CASSLAAVAYNEQFF TGTGCCAGCAGCTTAGCTGCGGTTGCCTACAATGAGCAGTTCTTC
TRBJ2-2 NA NA TRBV18 CASSPQRGNTGELFF TGTGCCAGCTCACCCCAAAGGGGGAACACCGGGGAGCTGTTTTTT
TRBJ1-5 NA TRBD1 TRBV28 CASSRTGPRQPQHF TGTGCCAGCAGCCGGACAGGGCCGCGCCAGCCCCAGCATTTT
TRBJ2-5 NA NA TRBV7-6 CASSLEPSNVETQYF TGTGCCAGCAGCTTAGAGCCTAGTAATGTGGAGACCCAGTACTTC
TRBJ2-7 NA NA TRBV6-5 CASSRVRVGYEQYF TGTGCCAGCAGCCGGGTGCGGGTTGGCTACGAGCAGTACTTC
TRBJ2-1 few NA TRBV5-6 CASSLGLDSYNEQFF TGTGCCAGCAGCTTGGGTCTAGACTCCTACAATGAGCAGTTCTTC
TRBJ1-6 NA NA TRBV19 CASSMGTTILRGIRALHF TGTGCCAGTAGTATGGGGACTACTATCCTTAGGGGCATTAGGGCCCTCCACTTT
TRBJ1-2 once NA TRBV12-3/TRBV12-4 CASSVGQYYGYTF TGTGCCAGCAGCGTTGGACAGTATTATGGCTACACCTTC
TRBJ2-1 NA TRBD2 TRBV6-4 CASSYDGTSQVEQFF TGTGCCAGCAGCTACGACGGGACTAGTCAGGTTGAGCAGTTCTTC
TRBJ2-1 NA TRBD2 TRBV14 CASSPGTSGVVGSYNEQFF TGTGCCAGCAGCCCTGGGACTAGCGGGGTAGTCGGCTCCTACAATGAGCAGTTCTTC
TRBJ2-3 NA TRBD1 TRBV5-1 CASSIGQGAGDTQYF TGCGCCAGCAGCATCGGACAGGGGGCAGGAGATACGCAGTATTTT
TRBJ2-3 NA NA TRBV6-1 CASSERVDTQYF TGTGCCAGCAGTGAACGGGTAGATACGCAGTATTTT
TRBJ2-2 NA TRBD2 TRBV5-1 CASSSSSGGFTGELFF TGCGCCAGCAGCTCCTCTAGCGGGGGGTTTACCGGGGAGCTGTTTTTT
TRBJ2-3 once NA TRBV6-5 CATTGGGKDTQYF TGTGCCACCACCGGGGGTGGTAAAGATACGCAGTATTTT
TRBJ2-2 few TRBD2 TRBV28 CASSSPSSGRNTGELFF TGTGCCAGCAGTTCCCCCTCTAGCGGGCGAAACACCGGGGAGCTGTTTTTT
TRBJ2-2 few NA TRBV5-1 CASSLRQGGNTGELFF TGCGCCAGCAGCTTGAGACAAGGGGGGAACACCGGGGAGCTGTTTTTT
TRBJ2-7 NA TRBD2 TRBV9 CASSVGASGYIRKYF TGTGCCAGCAGCGTAGGGGCTAGCGGTTACATCCGGAAGTACTTC
TRBJ2-3 NA TRBD1 TRBV28 CASSSGQEASTDTQYF TGTGCCAGCAGCTCCGGACAGGAGGCTAGCACAGATACGCAGTATTTT